The text below deals with one TCR beta chain. This clonotype was found many times. The clone's antigen remains unknown. No qualities accompany the bases; no much larger clone lies one base away. The TCR beta CDR3 regions were amplified from RNA transcripts. A first-round RT-PCR of the TCR CDR3 used the HTBI primer set with the Qiagen OneStep RT-PCR kit. Libraries were constructed in a second round of multiplex PCR, after which size selection and purification were performed. The libraries were sequenced on an Illumina HiSeq2000 using paired-end 100 bp reads. Processing in the source paper ran as follows. SOAPnuke was used to process the raw data, throwing out any read that contained adapters or uncalled bases, had a mean Phred below 15, or lacked an exact constant-primer or identifier match. COPE v1.2.5 was used to merge the high-quality paired reads, and each unique nucleotide sequence was defined as a clonotype. Clonotypes were aligned to IMGT TRBV, TRBD and TRBJ reference segments using MiTCR v1.1. Only V-J combinations with frequency above 0.0001, covering roughly 99% of repertoires, were analysed. The TCS score was defined as the ratio of F50 (clonal expansion) to E x V (chaos), calculated using BLOSUM62-based TCRdist between CDR3 peptides within each V-J. Welch's t-statistics and random forest reduced 514 V-J features to some 14, which were used in a naive Bayes classifier (R e1071). TCRdb applied fastp at Q25 and MiXCR to the public reads, then kept only in-frame beta chains. Each entry merges the rows of one CDR3 protein and shows their most common DNA and genes. These V and J calls derive from TCRdb rather than the authors' analysis. The sample yields hundreds of thousands of distinct CDR3 sequences; roughly 22% were counted once. The ten biggest clones cover approximately 54% of the sample.

The data were taken from a study of T cells in Graves' hyperthyroidism and ophthalmopathy (dated by TCRdb to the late 2010s). Regarding the complete study: Peripheral blood samples were taken at initial diagnosis, before any treatment was given. Whether ophthalmopathy could be predicted prospectively was tested in an independent validation cohort made up of 18 to 20 hyperthyroidism patients plus 17 patients who later progressed to ophthalmopathy. After blood sampling, hyperthyroidism patients were treated with methimazole at a starting dose of 30 mg daily, and ophthalmopathy patients were treated with high-dose intravenous methylprednisolone. The study also compared thyroid tissue and blood T-cell repertoires from a handful of Graves' hyperthyroidism patients. The 75 to 100 discovery patients were divided at random into training and test sets in a 7:3 ratio. The paper describes TCR Vbeta CDR3 sequencing of around 130 peripheral blood samples, made up of fewer than 50 ophthalmopathy patients, 70 to 75 hyperthyroidism patients and some 17 progressor patients. A discovery cohort of about 95 patients, about 43 with Graves' ophthalmopathy and 55 to 60 with stable Graves' hyperthyroidism, was used to find distinguishing TCR V-J signatures. Findings and caveats that apply to the study as a whole: Sample size was not statistically predetermined, and investigators were not blinded to group allocation. In cross-validation, a model built on a 13 V-J signature told ophthalmopathy apart from stable hyperthyroidism with under 90% sensitivity and about 81% specificity, and in testing the same model reached 80%/75%. Blood samples also contained most of the expanded thyroid clonotypes (frequency above 0.001), which suggests that blood repertoires may reflect thyroid immune responses. In validation, the model predicted progression to ophthalmopathy with roughly 66% sensitivity and around 72% specificity, a median of 6.5 months before onset.

In the ophthalmopathy patients, disease was moderately to severely active, with a Clinical Activity Score of 3 or more, a NOSPECS grade of 4 or more, and a duration of less than 3 months. Exclusion was applied to patients with uncontrolled infections, other autoimmune diseases, pregnancy or lactation. Diagnoses relied on clinical symptoms, serum thyroxine and TRAb, thyroid ultrasound and orbital computed tomography. PBMCs were isolated from about 9 ml of fresh peripheral blood by Ficoll-Paque density gradient centrifugation. Trizol reagent was used to extract total RNA, and RNA quality was then checked on an Agilent 2100 Bioanalyzer. Clipping removes 4 bases from V and 5 bases from J, with 5 as the unmatched junction base count. The germline V gene encodes CDR1 DFQATT and CDR2 SNEGSKA (reference sequence). The CDR3 holds 14 amino acids from the cysteine to the phenylalanine. Left in the record is the CDR3 DNA by itself, 42 bases read in frame from the first base.

The V and J segments used are TRBV20-1 and TRBJ2-5, with TRBD1 matching 12 junction bases. The clonotype was recovered from a woman in her seventies with Graves' ophthalmopathy. Sample: blood. The nucleotide sequence reads as follows: TGCAGTGCTACCGGGACAGGGGGCTTCGAGACCCAGTACTTC. It translates to CSATGTGGFETQYF.